This T cell receptor beta chain was found in a study of OX40 agonist ivuxolimab in advanced cancers. Study context: Having had anti-PD-1, anti-PD-L1 or anti-CTLA-4 therapy before was allowed, and roughly 39% had some.

This clone appeared once. No antigen is known for it. Findings and caveats of the study: Circulating CD4+ and CD8+ T cells showed clonal expansion by week 6 at 0.1 to 3.0 mg/kg.

Systemic immunosuppression or a history of autoimmune disease excluded patients. Measured with immunoSEQ multiplex PCR; TCRdb has only the in-frame clones, and not every one. This sample has tens of thousands of clones, with about 88% found just once. The sequencing used CD4+ or CD8+ T cells sorted from blood, collected in a trial of the OX40 agonist ivuxolimab. This receptor was obtained from an adult with an advanced solid tumor such as melanoma, head and neck, liver or kidney cancer.

In DNA form, the CDR3 reads TGCGCCAGCGGGACCGGGACGGACCTTAATGAAAAACTGTTTTTT. This gives the protein CASGTGTDLNEKLFF. The J gene is TRBJ1-4, the V gene TRBV4-1, with D tentatively TRBD1 (5 bases). The CDR3 runs 15 residues. The germline gives CDR1 MGHRA, CDR2 YSYEKL. Trimming took off 8 bases at V and 4 bases at J, with 17 bases between the two ends.